Sequencing of this T cell receptor beta chain was carried out in a study of PD-1 blockade in classical Hodgkin lymphoma. All patients relapsed after autologous stem cell transplantation, and brentuximab vedotin exposure varied. Magnetic negative selection of thawed PBMCs was the method by which CD4+ T cells were purified. The length of the CDR3 is 12 residues. V was shortened by 6 bases and J by 7 bases, with 12 bases between the two germline ends. Germline V gives CDR1 MNHNY, CDR2 SVGAGI (reference sequence). Method: immunoSEQ multiplex PCR; TCRdb's copy keeps in-frame clones and lacks some. The sample includes around 25,000 clones, roughly 84% of them seen just once.

This rearrangement joins TRBV6-6 to TRBJ1-1; D perhaps matches TRBD1 (6 bases). This TCR was recovered from a human donor with classical Hodgkin lymphoma. The sequenced sample was CD4+ T cells from blood, obtained at baseline. The CDR3 DNA reads as TGTGCCAGCAGCCTCATGGACAGTGAAGCTTTCTTT. Translation: CASSLMDSEAFF.